Below are 9 T cell receptor beta chains sequenced from a single sample in a study of control samples from healthy donors and cancer patients. The repertoire was sequenced with immunoSEQ multiplex PCR; TCRdb's copy has only in-frame clones and lacks some. The sample has around 55,000 clones, approximately 89% seen once. Sequences were obtained from PBMCs. The receptors were gathered from a man aged 35-49 years with colorectal cancer.

V usage is TRBV7-2 and J usage is TRBJ2-1; 11 positions agree with TRBD2. CDR3 length: 17 residues. Germline lookup yields CDR1 SGHTA and CDR2 FQGNSA. Losses at the gene ends were 4 bases for V and 6 bases for J; bases not matched to a gene: 11. The CDR3 DNA follows: TGTGCCAGCAGCTATCGGGTAGCGGGAGGGCCGGGCAATGAGCAGTTCTTC. Translated: CASSYRVAGGPGNEQFF. Supplemented by reference TRBV7-2 and TRBJ2-1, the full variable domain reads GAGVSQSPSNKVTEKGKDVELRCDPISGHTALYWYRQSLGQGLEFLIYFQGNSAPDKSGLPSDRFSAERTGGSVSTLTIQRTQQEDSAVYLCASSYRVAGGPGNEQFFGPGTRLTVL.

The chain carries TRBV29-1 and TRBJ2-1; 8 positions match TRBD2. This CDR3 contains 15 residues. The V and J ends lost 3 bases and 2 bases, in that order; junction bases with no gene match: 6. The germline V gene encodes CDR1 SQVTM and CDR2 ANQGSEA. In DNA, the CDR3 is TGCAGCGTTGAGGGCGGGAGGTCTCCCTACAATGAGCAGTTCTTC. This sequence encodes CSVEGGRSPYNEQFF.

The chain combines TRBV30 with TRBJ1-1; a weak D match, TRBD1 (5 bases). CDR3 size: 11 residues. Per germline, CDR1 GTSNPN and CDR2 SVGIG (reference sequence). The V gene lost 5 bases and the J gene lost 5 bases, with 9 bases spanning the gap. CDR3 DNA sequence: TGTGCCTGGGGGGGTCGGACTGAAGCTTTCTTT. Encoded protein: CAWGGRTEAFF.

J is TRBJ2-7 and V is TRBV18, with D maybe TRBD2 (6 bases). The CDR3 loop spans 14 amino acids. V was shortened by 3 bases and J by 0 bases, with 9 bases between the two germline ends. CDR1 is KGHSH, CDR2 LQKENI, per germline. The CDR3 bases are TGTGCCAGCTCACCGGCGGGGATCTCCTACGAGCAGTACTTC. Amino acid sequence: CASSPAGISYEQYF.

DNA for the CDR3: TGTGCCATCCAATCAGTTGCAACTAATGAAAAACTGTTTTTT. Amino acid sequence: CAIQSVATNEKLFF. This chain links TRBV6-6 with TRBJ1-4; D is unclear. The CDR3 runs 14 residues. V was pared by 10 bases and J by 0 bases, with 12 bases between. Per the germline V gene, CDR1 is MNHNY and CDR2 is SVGAGI (reference sequence).

The chain employs TRBV5-6 and TRBJ1-6, with 8 bases identical to TRBD1. From germline, CDR1 is SGHDT and CDR2 YYEEEE. V was clipped by 7 bases and J by 7 bases; unmatched bases: 7. This CDR3 contains 14 residues. CDR3 in amino acids: CASATGGANSPLHF. In DNA, the CDR3 is TGTGCCAGCGCTACAGGGGGTGCAAATTCACCCCTCCACTTT.

V is TRBV27 and J is TRBJ2-3; 12 bases are shared with TRBD2. From germline, CDR1 is MNHEY and CDR2 SMNVEV (reference sequence). V was clipped by 11 bases and J by 10 bases; unmatched bases: 10. The CDR3 is 13 residues long. The chain's CDR3 is CAASNLAGGAQYF. The DNA for the CDR3 is TGTGCCGCGTCAAATCTAGCGGGAGGGGCGCAGTATTTT.

The chain is built from TRBV21-1 and TRBJ1-3. TRBV21-1 is flagged as a pseudogene. The CDR3 is 16 residues long. The CDR3 is CASSKYRDWIFNTIYF. The CDR3 DNA follows: TGTGCCAGCAGCAAATATAGGGATTGGATCTTCAACACCATATATTTT.

This chain links TRBV5-5 with TRBJ1-1; D is possibly TRBD1 (5 bases). V was trimmed by 1 base and J by 4 bases, leaving 8 bases between them. Germline lookup yields CDR1 SGHKS and CDR2 YYEKEE (reference sequence). There are 13 residues in the CDR3. CDR3 in amino acids: CASSLYRGTEAFF. For the CDR3, the DNA is TGTGCCAGCAGCTTGTATAGGGGCACTGAAGCTTTCTTT.